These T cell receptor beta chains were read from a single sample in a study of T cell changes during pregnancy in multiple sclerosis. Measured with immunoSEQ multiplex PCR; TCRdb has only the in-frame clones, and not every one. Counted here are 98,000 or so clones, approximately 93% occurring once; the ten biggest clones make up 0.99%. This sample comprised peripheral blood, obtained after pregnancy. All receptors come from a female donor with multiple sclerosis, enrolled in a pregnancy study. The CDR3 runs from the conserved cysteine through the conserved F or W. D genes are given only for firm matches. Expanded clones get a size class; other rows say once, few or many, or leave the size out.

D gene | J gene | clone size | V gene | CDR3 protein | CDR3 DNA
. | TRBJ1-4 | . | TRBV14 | CASSSSTNEKLFF | TGTGCCAGCAGCTCGTCAACTAATGAAAAACTGTTTTTT
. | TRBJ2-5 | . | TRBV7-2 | CASSLWGGGDLGETQYF | TGTGCCAGCAGCTTATGGGGTGGGGGCGATCTGGGAGAGACCCAGTACTTC
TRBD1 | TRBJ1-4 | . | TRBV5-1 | CASSATGGGSEKLFF | TGCGCCAGCAGCGCCACAGGGGGCGGGAGTGAAAAACTGTTTTTT
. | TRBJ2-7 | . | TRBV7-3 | CASGSRRGEQYF | TGTGCCAGCGGGTCTCGACGGGGCGAGCAGTACTTC
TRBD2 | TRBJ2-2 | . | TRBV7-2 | CASSVGLALNTGELFF | TGTGCCAGCAGCGTAGGACTAGCGCTTAACACCGGGGAGCTGTTTTTT
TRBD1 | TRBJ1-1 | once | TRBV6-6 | CASSPGQGKAEAFF | TGTGCCAGCAGTCCGGGACAGGGTAAAGCTGAAGCTTTCTTT
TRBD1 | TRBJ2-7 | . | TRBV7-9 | CASSPQQGETTYEQYF | TGTGCCAGCAGCCCCCAACAGGGGGAAACGACCTACGAGCAGTACTTC
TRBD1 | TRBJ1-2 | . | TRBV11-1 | CASSRTGEYGYTF | TGTGCCAGCAGTCGGACAGGGGAATATGGCTACACCTTC
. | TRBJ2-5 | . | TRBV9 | CASSVEGGVEETQYF | TGTGCCAGCAGCGTAGAAGGGGGGGTAGAAGAGACCCAGTACTTC
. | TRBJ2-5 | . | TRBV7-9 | CASSTPVTQETQYF | TGTGCCAGCAGCACGCCAGTTACCCAAGAGACCCAGTACTTC
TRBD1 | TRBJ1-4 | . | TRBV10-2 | CASSKVNRGNEKLFF | TGCGCCAGCTCTAAGGTCAACAGGGGTAATGAAAAACTGTTTTTT
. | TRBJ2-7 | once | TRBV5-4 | CASRGASYEQYF | TGTGCCAGCCGGGGGGCTTCCTACGAGCAGTACTTC
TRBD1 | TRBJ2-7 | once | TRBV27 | CASSPSISGTGPYEQYF | TGTGCCAGCAGCCCATCAATTTCCGGGACAGGGCCCTACGAGCAGTACTTC
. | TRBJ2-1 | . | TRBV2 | CASRGEDREQFF | TGTGCCAGCAGGGGCGAGGACAGAGAGCAGTTCTTC
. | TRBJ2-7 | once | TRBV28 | CASSLRGLGHEQYF | TGTGCCAGCAGTTTAAGGGGTCTGGGCCACGAGCAGTACTTC
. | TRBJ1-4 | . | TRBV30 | CAWGGQTNEKLFF | TGTGCCTGGGGTGGGCAGACTAATGAAAAACTGTTTTTT
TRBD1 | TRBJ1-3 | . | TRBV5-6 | CASSLTGDRNTIYF | TGTGCCAGCAGCCTTACAGGGGACCGAAACACCATATATTTT
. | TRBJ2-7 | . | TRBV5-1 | CASSLSPGRAYEQYF | TGCGCCAGCAGCTTGTCGCCAGGCCGCGCCTACGAGCAGTACTTC
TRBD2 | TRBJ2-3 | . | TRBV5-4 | CASSPAGITDTQYF | TGTGCCAGCAGCCCAGCGGGAATAACAGATACGCAGTATTTT
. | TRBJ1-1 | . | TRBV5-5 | CASTWTDYTEAFF | TGTGCCAGCACCTGGACAGACTATACTGAAGCTTTCTTT
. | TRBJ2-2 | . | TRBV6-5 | CATEDTGELFF | TGTGCCACGGAGGACACCGGGGAGCTGTTTTTT
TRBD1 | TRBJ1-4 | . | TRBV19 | CASSTPPDRAVGSYEKLFF | TGTGCCAGTTCTACCCCGCCGGACAGGGCTGTCGGTTCTTATGAAAAACTGTTTTTT
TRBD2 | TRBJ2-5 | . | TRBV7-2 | CASSLEGGLAGETQYF | TGTGCCAGCAGCTTAGAGGGCGGACTAGCAGGCGAGACCCAGTACTTC
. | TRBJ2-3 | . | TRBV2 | CASRATLDTQYF | TGTGCCAGCAGAGCTACCCTAGATACGCAGTATTTT
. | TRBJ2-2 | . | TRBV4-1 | CASPSWFSGELFF | TGCGCCAGCCCTTCTTGGTTTAGCGGGGAGCTGTTTTTT
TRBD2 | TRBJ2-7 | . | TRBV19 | CASSPTSGRHEQYF | TGTGCCAGTAGTCCCACTAGCGGGAGACACGAGCAGTACTTC
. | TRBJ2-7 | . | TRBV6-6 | CASRPQGGGYEQYF | TGTGCCAGCAGACCACAGGGAGGGGGATACGAGCAGTACTTC
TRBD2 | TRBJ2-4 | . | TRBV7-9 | CASSLDVSSGKDIQYF | TGTGCCAGCAGCTTAGACGTTAGTAGCGGGAAGGACATTCAGTACTTC
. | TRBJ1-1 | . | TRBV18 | CASSPQMGEAFF | TGTGCCAGCTCACCACAAATGGGCGAAGCTTTCTTT